This T cell receptor (beta chain) stems from a study of blood T cell repertoires in COVID-19. At the level of the study: Sites across the United States, Italy and Spain contributed samples from acute and convalescent COVID-19. The analysed material was cDNA or gDNA that came from T cells, B-cell-depleted T cells, or PBMCs.

This clone appeared a single time. Original processing notes: The authors estimated nucleated cell counts from reference gene primer amplification. Produced via immunoSEQ multiplex PCR; TCRdb's table is partial and in-frame only. From that table come the V and J calls and clone size; the DNA was used to work out D and trimming. The sample lists some 87,000 clones; roughly 79% were seen once. The source is a human donor in a cohort sampled during active COVID-19. Input material: peripheral blood.

The CDR3 reads CASSFHLGTSGIRMGDTQYF. The CDR3 nucleotides read TGTGCCAGCAGCTTTCATCTCGGGACTAGCGGGATTAGAATGGGAGATACGCAGTATTTT. J is TRBJ2-3 and V is TRBV5-4; 13 bases line up with TRBD2. Germline V gene data show CDR1 as SGHNT and CDR2 as YYREEE (reference sequence). V was pared by 2 bases and J by 5 bases, with 17 bases of the junction left unmatched. CDR3 length: 20 amino acids.